Listed below are T cell receptor beta chains from one sample, sequenced in a study of cytomegalovirus exposure and HLA in healthy donors. TCRdb's table, derived via immunoSEQ multiplex PCR, lists solely in-frame clones and lacks some. There are some 130,000 clones in the sample; approximately 81% occur only once, and about 0.7% lies in the top ten. Sequencing was performed on PBMCs. These TCRs come from a man aged 18-30 years in good health and CMV-seronegative. Each CDR3 is given with its conserved first and last residue. Fields, in order: clone size, J gene, D gene, V gene, CDR3 DNA, CDR3 protein. D genes are given only for firm matches. Clone size, where shown, is once, few, many, or a class for clones that have expanded.

size: NA; J: TRBJ1-2; D: NA; V: TRBV4-3; DNA: TGCGCCAGCAGCCCCCGAGTAGGGCGGGCTAACTATGGCTACACCTTC; CDR3: CASSPRVGRANYGYTF
size: NA; J: TRBJ2-3; D: NA; V: TRBV7-6; DNA: TGTGCCAGCAGCTCCAAAGGGGTGGTGGATACGCAGTATTTT; CDR3: CASSSKGVVDTQYF
size: NA; J: TRBJ1-4; D: NA; V: TRBV18; DNA: TGTGCCAGCTCACCGCGGACAGAGATTAATGAAAAACTGTTTTTT; CDR3: CASSPRTEINEKLFF
size: few; J: TRBJ1-5; D: NA; V: TRBV9; DNA: TGTGCCAGCAGCGCCAGGGGCGGCCCTCAGCCCCAGCATTTT; CDR3: CASSARGGPQPQHF
size: NA; J: TRBJ1-5; D: NA; V: TRBV20-1; DNA: TGCAGTGCCCTCGGGGATCAGCCCCAGCATTTT; CDR3: CSALGDQPQHF
size: NA; J: TRBJ2-3; D: TRBD1; V: TRBV7-9; DNA: TGTGCCAGCAGCGCCGGGACAGGCACAGATACGCAGTATTTT; CDR3: CASSAGTGTDTQYF
size: NA; J: TRBJ1-3; D: NA; V: TRBV11-3; DNA: TGTGCCAGCAGCCTCTCGGGTTCTGGAAACACCATATATTTT; CDR3: CASSLSGSGNTIYF
size: few; J: TRBJ2-3; D: TRBD2; V: TRBV19; DNA: TGTGCCAGTAGGACTAGCGGACATAGCACAGATACGCAGTATTTT; CDR3: CASRTSGHSTDTQYF
size: NA; J: TRBJ1-1; D: NA; V: TRBV6-5; DNA: TGTGCCAGCAGGCTAGTTGACAGCTTGAACACTGAAGCTTTCTTT; CDR3: CASRLVDSLNTEAFF
size: NA; J: TRBJ1-2; D: NA; V: TRBV9; DNA: TGTGCCAGCAGCCAACAGGGTTTCCATGGCTACACCTTC; CDR3: CASSQQGFHGYTF
size: once; J: TRBJ1-4; D: NA; V: TRBV19; DNA: TGTGCCAGTACTCTCGGGGGAGTAGATAATGAAAAACTGTTTTTT; CDR3: CASTLGGVDNEKLFF
size: NA; J: TRBJ1-5; D: NA; V: TRBV11-2; DNA: TGTGCCAGCAGCTTGAACAGGGACCAGCCCCAGCATTTT; CDR3: CASSLNRDQPQHF
size: NA; J: TRBJ2-7; D: TRBD1; V: TRBV4-1; DNA: TGCGCCAGCAGCCAAGTGGGACAGGAGTACGAGCAGTACTTC; CDR3: CASSQVGQEYEQYF
size: once; J: TRBJ1-2; D: NA; V: TRBV12-5; DNA: TGTGCTAGTGGTTTGGACCTCAATCCCGGGACTAAGAAGGGCTACACCTTC; CDR3: CASGLDLNPGTKKGYTF
size: NA; J: TRBJ2-6; D: NA; V: TRBV27; DNA: TGTGCCAGCACCGCGAGGGTAAGGGTACTTTCTGGGGCCAACGTCCTGACTTTC; CDR3: CASTARVRVLSGANVLTF
size: NA; J: TRBJ2-7; D: NA; V: TRBV7-2; DNA: TGTGCCAGCAGCTTAGAAGCGACAGCTTACGAGCAGTACTTC; CDR3: CASSLEATAYEQYF
size: NA; J: TRBJ1-5; D: TRBD1; V: TRBV27; DNA: TGTGCCAGCAGTAGACTAACCGGGACAGGGGATCCGCATTTT; CDR3: CASSRLTGTGDPHF
size: NA; J: TRBJ2-5; D: TRBD1; V: TRBV7-2; DNA: TGTGCCAGCACTTCTTACAGGGGGCGAGGCCAAGAGACCCAGTACTTC; CDR3: CASTSYRGRGQETQYF
size: NA; J: TRBJ2-7; D: TRBD1; V: TRBV4-1; DNA: TGCGCCAGCAGATTCCTGGGACAGGAGGCCTACGAGCAGTACTTC; CDR3: CASRFLGQEAYEQYF
size: NA; J: TRBJ1-3; D: TRBD1; V: TRBV11-3; DNA: TGTGCCAGCAGTGACAGGGCCTCTGGAAACACCATATATTTT; CDR3: CASSDRASGNTIYF
size: NA; J: TRBJ2-1; D: TRBD2; V: TRBV15; DNA: TGTGCCACCAGCAGACCTAGCGGGGAGTACAATGAGCAGTTCTTC; CDR3: CATSRPSGEYNEQFF
size: NA; J: TRBJ2-1; D: TRBD2; V: TRBV19; DNA: TGTGCCAGTAGTATAGTCCCCAGCGGGGGATACAATGAGCAGTTCTTC; CDR3: CASSIVPSGGYNEQFF
size: NA; J: TRBJ2-6; D: NA; V: TRBV28; DNA: TGTGCCAGCAGTTTATTAGGAGGGGCGGGCGGGGCCAACGTCCTGACTTTC; CDR3: CASSLLGGAGGANVLTF
size: NA; J: TRBJ2-3; D: TRBD2; V: TRBV10-3; DNA: TGTGCCATCAGTGCGGCGGGGGGTAATCGGGCAGATACGCAGTATTTT; CDR3: CAISAAGGNRADTQYF
size: NA; J: TRBJ2-6; D: NA; V: TRBV13; DNA: TGTGCCAGCAGCTTAGGCAGGGCGGTTCCTGGGGCCAACGTCCTGACTTTC; CDR3: CASSLGRAVPGANVLTF
size: few; J: TRBJ1-5; D: NA; V: TRBV6-5; DNA: TGTGCCAGCAGAAACGGGGGGGGCAATCAGCCCCAGCATTTT; CDR3: CASRNGGGNQPQHF
size: NA; J: TRBJ1-6; D: NA; V: TRBV18; DNA: TGTGCCAGCTCACCAGAGGAGGGGACCCCTGTCCACTTT; CDR3: CASSPEEGTPVHF
size: NA; J: TRBJ2-1; D: NA; V: TRBV6-6; DNA: TGTGCCAGCAGTCTAAGCGGTGGTGAGCAGTTCTTC; CDR3: CASSLSGGEQFF
size: NA; J: TRBJ2-1; D: NA; V: TRBV29-1; DNA: TGCAGCGTTTTGTCAACTACCACGAATGAGCAGTTCTTC; CDR3: CSVLSTTTNEQFF
size: NA; J: TRBJ2-1; D: TRBD2; V: TRBV7-9; DNA: TGTGCCAGCAGCCTCCCACCGACTAGCAACAATGAGCAGTTCTTC; CDR3: CASSLPPTSNNEQFF
size: NA; J: TRBJ1-1; D: TRBD1; V: TRBV7-6; DNA: TGTGCCAGCAGCTTAGTGGGACAGGGAATCGTAAACACTGAAGCTTTCTTT; CDR3: CASSLVGQGIVNTEAFF
size: NA; J: TRBJ1-5; D: TRBD1; V: TRBV6-5; DNA: TGTGCCAGCAGACTTGACAGGGGTAGCAATCAGCCCCAGCATTTT; CDR3: CASRLDRGSNQPQHF
size: NA; J: TRBJ1-1; D: NA; V: TRBV5-6; DNA: TGTGCCAGCAGCTTTCGGAACACTGAAGCTTTCTTT; CDR3: CASSFRNTEAFF
size: NA; J: TRBJ2-7; D: TRBD1; V: TRBV11-3; DNA: TGTGCCAGCAGCTCCGGGACAGCTTACTCCTACGAGCAGTACTTC; CDR3: CASSSGTAYSYEQYF
size: NA; J: TRBJ1-4; D: TRBD1; V: TRBV15; DNA: TGTGCCACCAGCAGAGGTACAGGGGCAACTAATGAAAAACTGTTTTTT; CDR3: CATSRGTGATNEKLFF
size: once; J: TRBJ2-7; D: NA; V: TRBV15; DNA: TGTGCCACCAGGAGGGACACCGCCTACGAGCAGTACTTC; CDR3: CATRRDTAYEQYF
size: NA; J: TRBJ2-3; D: NA; V: TRBV4-1; DNA: TGCGCCAGCAGCCAAGATAGGAACAGATTCACAGATACGCAGTATTTT; CDR3: CASSQDRNRFTDTQYF
size: NA; J: TRBJ1-1; D: TRBD1; V: TRBV7-8; DNA: TGTGCCAGCAGCCGAGACAGGGGGGAGAACACTGAAGCTTTCTTT; CDR3: CASSRDRGENTEAFF
size: NA; J: TRBJ2-5; D: TRBD2; V: TRBV7-8; DNA: TGTGCCAGCAGCTTATACGTTCGAGCGGGGGGCCCACAAGAGACCCAGTACTTC; CDR3: CASSLYVRAGGPQETQYF
size: NA; J: TRBJ2-4; D: TRBD2; V: TRBV29-1; DNA: TGCAGCGCACTAGCGAACATTCAGTACTTC; CDR3: CSALANIQYF
size: NA; J: TRBJ1-6; D: NA; V: TRBV2; DNA: TGTGCCAGCAGTGAATCGGCCAGGGTTAGTTCACCCCTCCACTTT; CDR3: CASSESARVSSPLHF
size: NA; J: TRBJ2-3; D: NA; V: TRBV29-1; DNA: TGCAGCGTGCTCTTTAGGACAGCCATTAGCACAGATACGCAGTATTTT; CDR3: CSVLFRTAISTDTQYF